The TCR beta chain under discussion was sequenced for a study of T-cell memory formation after mild COVID-19. About the research overall: TCR clusters mostly belonged to single donors.

This clonotype was detected only a few times. The antigen is unknown. Study results and caveats: Unconfirmed was the SARS-CoV-2 specificity of second-wave clones that peaked on day 37.

TCRdb independently ran MiXCR on the 5' RACE reads; one entry per CDR3 protein. The data show about 200,000 distinct CDR3 sequences, with around 16% seen just once and roughly 2.3% held by the top ten. V lost 6 bases, J lost 1 base, and 10 bases lay in between. The CDR3 spans 13 residues. Germline assignment: CDR1 LGHNA and CDR2 YNFKEQ. This chain connects TRBV4-2 to TRBJ2-7; D is perhaps TRBD1 (6 bases). The clonotype was recovered from an adult woman who had mild COVID-19 (a few samples of this study predate the infection). Cell type and time point are not known. The sample comprised PBMCs or a T cell subset sorted from them (not recorded which). The CDR3 here is CASRQDRSYEQYF. The CDR3 region has the DNA TGTGCCAGCAGACAGGACAGATCCTACGAGCAGTACTTC.